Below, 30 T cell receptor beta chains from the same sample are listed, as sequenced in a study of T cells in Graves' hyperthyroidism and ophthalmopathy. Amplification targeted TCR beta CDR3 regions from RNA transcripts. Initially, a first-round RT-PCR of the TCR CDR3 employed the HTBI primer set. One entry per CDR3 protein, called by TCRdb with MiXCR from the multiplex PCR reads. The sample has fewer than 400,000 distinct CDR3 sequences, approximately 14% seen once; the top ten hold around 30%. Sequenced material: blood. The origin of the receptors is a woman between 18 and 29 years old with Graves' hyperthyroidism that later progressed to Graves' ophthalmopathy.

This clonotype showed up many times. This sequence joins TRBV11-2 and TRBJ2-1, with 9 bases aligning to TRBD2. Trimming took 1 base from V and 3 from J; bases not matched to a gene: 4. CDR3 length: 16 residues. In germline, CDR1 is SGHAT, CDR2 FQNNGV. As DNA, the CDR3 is TGTGCCAGCAGCTTAGTGGGTAGCGGGAGCTACAATGAGCAGTTCTTC. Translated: CASSLVGSGSYNEQFF.

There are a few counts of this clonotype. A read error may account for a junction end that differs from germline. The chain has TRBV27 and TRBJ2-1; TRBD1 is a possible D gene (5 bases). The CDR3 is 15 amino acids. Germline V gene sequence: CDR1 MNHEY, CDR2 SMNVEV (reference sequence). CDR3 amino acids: CASSLGAVSYNGQSF. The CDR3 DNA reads TGTGCCAGCAGTTTAGGGGCAGTCAGTTACAATGGGCAGTCCTTC.

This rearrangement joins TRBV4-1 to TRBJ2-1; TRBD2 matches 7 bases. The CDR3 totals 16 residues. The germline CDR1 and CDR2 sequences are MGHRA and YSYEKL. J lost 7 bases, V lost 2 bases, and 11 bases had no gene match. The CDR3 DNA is TGCGCCAGCAGCCAACCCGGGCTAGCGGACCTTAATGAGCAGTTCTTC. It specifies CASSQPGLADLNEQFF.

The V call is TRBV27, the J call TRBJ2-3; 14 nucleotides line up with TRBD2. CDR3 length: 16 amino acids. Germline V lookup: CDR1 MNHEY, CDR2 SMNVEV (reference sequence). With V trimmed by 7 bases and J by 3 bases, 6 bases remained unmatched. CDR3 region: CASMGLAGEGTDTQYF. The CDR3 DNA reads TGTGCCAGCATGGGACTAGCGGGAGAAGGAACAGATACGCAGTATTTT.

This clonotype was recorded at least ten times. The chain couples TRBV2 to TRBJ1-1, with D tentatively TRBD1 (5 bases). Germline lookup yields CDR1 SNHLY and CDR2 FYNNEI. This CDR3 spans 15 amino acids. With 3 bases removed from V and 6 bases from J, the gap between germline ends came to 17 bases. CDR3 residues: CASSETQTVVSEAFF. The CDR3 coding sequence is TGTGCCAGCAGTGAGACTCAGACAGTCGTATCTGAAGCTTTCTTT. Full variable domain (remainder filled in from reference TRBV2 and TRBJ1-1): EPEVTQTPSHQVTQMGQEVILRCVPISNHLYFYWYRQILGQKVEFLVSFYNNEISEKSEIFDDQFSVERPDGSNFTLKIRSTKLEDSAMYFCASSETQTVVSEAFFGQGTRLTVV.

The CDR3 here is CASSNDRSPYEQYF. For the CDR3, the DNA is TGTGCCAGCAGTAACGACAGGTCCCCCTACGAGCAGTACTTC. This sequence joins TRBV28 and TRBJ2-7; D might be TRBD1 (6 bases). In germline, CDR1 is MDHEN, CDR2 SYDVKM. This CDR3 is 14 amino acids long. The ends were cut back, 5 bases at V and 2 bases at J, with 13 bases in the middle.

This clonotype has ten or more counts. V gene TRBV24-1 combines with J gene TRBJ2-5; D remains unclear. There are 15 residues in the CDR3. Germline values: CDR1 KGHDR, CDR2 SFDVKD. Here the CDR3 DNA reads TGTGTCACTCAAGATCAGAGGTTTTTCCAAGAGACCCAGTACTTC. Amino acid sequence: CVTQDQRFFQETQYF.

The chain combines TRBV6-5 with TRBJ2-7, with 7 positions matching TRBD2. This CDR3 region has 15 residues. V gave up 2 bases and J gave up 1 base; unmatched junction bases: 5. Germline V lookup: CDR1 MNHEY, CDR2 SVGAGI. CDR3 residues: CASSYVGRESYEQYF. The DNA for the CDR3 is TGTGCCAGCAGTTACGTAGGGAGGGAGTCCTACGAGCAGTACTTC.

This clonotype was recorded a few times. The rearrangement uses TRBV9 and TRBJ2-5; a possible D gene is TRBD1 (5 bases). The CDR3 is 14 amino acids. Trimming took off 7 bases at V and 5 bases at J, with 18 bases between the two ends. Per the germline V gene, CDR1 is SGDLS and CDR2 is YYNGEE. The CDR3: CASGPNRQQETQYF. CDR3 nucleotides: TGTGCCAGCGGCCCAAACCGACAGCAGGAGACCCAGTACTTC.

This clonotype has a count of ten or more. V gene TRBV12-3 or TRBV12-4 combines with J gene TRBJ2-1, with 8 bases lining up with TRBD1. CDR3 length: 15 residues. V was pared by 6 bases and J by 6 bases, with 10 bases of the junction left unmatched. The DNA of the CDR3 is TGTGCCAGCAGCCACTCCAGGGGGCTGAGCAATGAGCAGTTCTTC. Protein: CASSHSRGLSNEQFF.

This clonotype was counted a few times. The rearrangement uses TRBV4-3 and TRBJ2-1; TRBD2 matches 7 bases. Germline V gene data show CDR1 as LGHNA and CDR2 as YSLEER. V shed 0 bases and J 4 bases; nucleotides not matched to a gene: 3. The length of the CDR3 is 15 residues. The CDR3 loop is CASSQETGGYNEQFF. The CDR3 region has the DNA TGCGCCAGCAGCCAAGAAACGGGAGGATACAATGAGCAGTTCTTC.

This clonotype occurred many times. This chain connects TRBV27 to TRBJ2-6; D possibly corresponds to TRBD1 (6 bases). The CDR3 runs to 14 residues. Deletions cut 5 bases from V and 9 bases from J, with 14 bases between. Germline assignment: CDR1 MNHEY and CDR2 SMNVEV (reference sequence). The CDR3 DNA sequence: TGTGCCAGCAGTGACCAAGGGGGTGGCAACGTCCTGACTTTC. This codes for CASSDQGGGNVLTF.

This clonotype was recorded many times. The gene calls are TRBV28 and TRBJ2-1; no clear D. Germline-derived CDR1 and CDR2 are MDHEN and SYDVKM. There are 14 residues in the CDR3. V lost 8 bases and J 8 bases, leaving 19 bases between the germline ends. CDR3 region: CASFPRTGSDEQFF. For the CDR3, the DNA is TGTGCCAGCTTCCCTAGGACCGGCTCGGATGAGCAGTTCTTC. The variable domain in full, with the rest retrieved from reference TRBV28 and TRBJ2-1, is DVKVTQSSRYLVKRTGEKVFLECVQDMDHENMFWYRQDPGLGLRLIYFSYDVKMKEKGDIPEGYSVSREKKERFSLILESASTNQTSMYLCASFPRTGSDEQFFGPGTRLTVL.

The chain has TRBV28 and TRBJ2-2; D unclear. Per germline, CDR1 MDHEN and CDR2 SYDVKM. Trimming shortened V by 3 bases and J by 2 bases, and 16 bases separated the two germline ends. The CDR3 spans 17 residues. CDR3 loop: CASSLVGIVYNTGELFF. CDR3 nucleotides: TGTGCCAGCAGTTTGGTAGGGATAGTGTATAACACCGGGGAGCTGTTTTTT. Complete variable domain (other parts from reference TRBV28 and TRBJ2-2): DVKVTQSSRYLVKRTGEKVFLECVQDMDHENMFWYRQDPGLGLRLIYFSYDVKMKEKGDIPEGYSVSREKKERFSLILESASTNQTSMYLCASSLVGIVYNTGELFFGEGSRLTVL.

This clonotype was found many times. The CDR3 region has the DNA TGTGCCAGCAGGTTGGAGGTAGATACGCAGTATTTT. It translates to CASRLEVDTQYF. This chain links TRBV2 with TRBJ2-3; the D gene is possibly TRBD2 (5 bases). V shed 6 bases and J shed 5 bases, with 9 bases lying between them. The germline CDR1 and CDR2 sequences are SNHLY and FYNNEI. The CDR3 contains 12 residues. Full variable domain (rest looked up from reference TRBV2 and TRBJ2-3): EPEVTQTPSHQVTQMGQEVILRCVPISNHLYFYWYRQILGQKVEFLVSFYNNEISEKSEIFDDQFSVERPDGSNFTLKIRSTKLEDSAMYFCASRLEVDTQYFGPGTRLTVL.

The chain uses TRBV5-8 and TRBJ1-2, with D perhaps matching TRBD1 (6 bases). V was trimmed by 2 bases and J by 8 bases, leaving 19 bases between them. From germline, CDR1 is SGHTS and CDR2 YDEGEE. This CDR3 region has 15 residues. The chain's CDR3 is CASSFGRTGIRGYTF. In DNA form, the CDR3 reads TGTGCCAGCAGCTTTGGCCGAACAGGGATCCGCGGCTACACCTTC.

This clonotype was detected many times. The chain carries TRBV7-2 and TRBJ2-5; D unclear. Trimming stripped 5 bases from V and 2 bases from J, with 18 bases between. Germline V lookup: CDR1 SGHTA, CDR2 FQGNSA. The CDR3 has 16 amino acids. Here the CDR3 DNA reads TGTGCCAGCAGCCTCACGGTAAACCCCTTTCAAGAGACCCAGTACTTC. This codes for CASSLTVNPFQETQYF.

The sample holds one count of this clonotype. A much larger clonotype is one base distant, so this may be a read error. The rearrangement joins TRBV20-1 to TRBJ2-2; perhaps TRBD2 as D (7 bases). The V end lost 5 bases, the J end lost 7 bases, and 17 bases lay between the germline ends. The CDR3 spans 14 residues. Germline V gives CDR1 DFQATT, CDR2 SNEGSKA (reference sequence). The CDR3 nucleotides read TGCAGTGCTCTGAGGGGGGGGGGCCTCGGGGAGCTGTTTTTT. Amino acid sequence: CSALRGGGLGELFF.

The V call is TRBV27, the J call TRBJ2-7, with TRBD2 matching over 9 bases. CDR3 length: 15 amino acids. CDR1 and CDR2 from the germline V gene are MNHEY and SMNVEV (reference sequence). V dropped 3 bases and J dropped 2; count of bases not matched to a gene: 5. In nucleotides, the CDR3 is TGTGCCAGCAGTTTGGTGCGGGAGGGAGCCTACGAGCAGTACTTC. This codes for CASSLVREGAYEQYF.

CDR3 loop: CASNLLAGDKYEQYF. CDR3 DNA sequence: TGTGCCAGCAACCTGCTAGCGGGAGATAAGTACGAGCAGTACTTC. The V and J genes are TRBV2 and TRBJ2-7, with 10 bases lining up with TRBD2. Looked up from germline, CDR1 is SNHLY and CDR2 is FYNNEI. Losses at the gene ends were 7 bases for V and 4 bases for J; bases not matched to a gene: 10. CDR3 length: 15 residues.

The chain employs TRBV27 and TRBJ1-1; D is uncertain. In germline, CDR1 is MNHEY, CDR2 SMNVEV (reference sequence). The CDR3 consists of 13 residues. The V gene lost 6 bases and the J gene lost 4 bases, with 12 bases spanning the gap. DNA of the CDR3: TGTGCCAGCAGCCTAGAGGAGGGCACTGAAGCTTTCTTT. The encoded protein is CASSLEEGTEAFF.

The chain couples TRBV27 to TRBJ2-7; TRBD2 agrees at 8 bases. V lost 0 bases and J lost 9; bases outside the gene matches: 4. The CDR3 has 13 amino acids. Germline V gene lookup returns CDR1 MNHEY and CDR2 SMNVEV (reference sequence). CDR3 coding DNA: TGTGCCAGCAGTTTATCGAGAGCGGGAGTGCAGTACTTC. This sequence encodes CASSLSRAGVQYF.

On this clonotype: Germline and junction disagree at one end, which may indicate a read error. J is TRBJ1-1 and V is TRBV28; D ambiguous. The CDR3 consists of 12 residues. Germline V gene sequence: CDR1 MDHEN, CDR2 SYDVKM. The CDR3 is CASNLSVGEAFF. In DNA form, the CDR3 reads TGTGCCAGCAATTTATCGGTGGGTGAAGCTTTCTTT.

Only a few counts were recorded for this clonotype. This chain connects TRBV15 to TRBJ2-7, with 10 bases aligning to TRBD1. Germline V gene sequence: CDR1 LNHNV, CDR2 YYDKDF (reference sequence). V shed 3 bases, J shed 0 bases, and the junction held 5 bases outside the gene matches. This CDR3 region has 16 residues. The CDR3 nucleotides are TGTGCCACCAGCAGTAGGGGACAGGGGATCTCCTACGAGCAGTACTTC. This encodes CATSSRGQGISYEQYF.

The CDR3 sequence is CASSSSAGGSFYNEQFF. CDR3 bases: TGCGCCAGCAGCTCTTCAGCGGGAGGTTCCTTCTACAATGAGCAGTTCTTC. The chain carries TRBV5-1 and TRBJ2-1; TRBD2 agrees at 9 bases. The CDR3 contains 17 residues. J was trimmed by 3 bases and V by 3 bases; bases with no gene match: 10. Germline lookup yields CDR1 SGHRS and CDR2 YFSETQ.

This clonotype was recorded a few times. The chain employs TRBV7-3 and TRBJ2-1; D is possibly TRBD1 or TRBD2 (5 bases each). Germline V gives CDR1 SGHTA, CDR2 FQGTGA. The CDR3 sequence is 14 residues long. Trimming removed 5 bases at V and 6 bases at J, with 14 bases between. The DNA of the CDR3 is TGTGCCAGCAGCCCCCCGGGACCCTTCAATGAGCAGTTCTTC. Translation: CASSPPGPFNEQFF.

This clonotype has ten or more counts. CDR3 in amino acids: CASGRGEHEQYF. The CDR3 DNA follows: TGTGCCAGCGGCAGGGGTGAACACGAGCAGTACTTC. V gene TRBV7-2 combines with J gene TRBJ2-7, with D possibly being TRBD1 (6 bases). CDR1 is SGHTA, CDR2 FQGNSA, per germline. V lost 8 bases and J 5 bases, leaving 13 bases between the germline ends. The CDR3 contains 12 residues.

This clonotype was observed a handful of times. CDR3: CASSRLGGPFSYEQYF. DNA of the CDR3: TGTGCCAGCAGTCGCCTAGGGGGGCCCTTCTCCTACGAGCAGTACTTC. The rearrangement joins TRBV27 to TRBJ2-7; D may correspond to TRBD1 or TRBD2 (6 bases each). With 5 bases removed from V and 0 bases from J, the gap between germline ends came to 17 bases. The length of the CDR3 is 16 residues. Germline V gene lookup returns CDR1 MNHEY and CDR2 SMNVEV (reference sequence).

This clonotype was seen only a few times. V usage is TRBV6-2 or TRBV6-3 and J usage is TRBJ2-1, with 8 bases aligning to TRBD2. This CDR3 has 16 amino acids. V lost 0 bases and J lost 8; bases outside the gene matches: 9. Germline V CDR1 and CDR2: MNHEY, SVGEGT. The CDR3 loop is CASSYSVAGSFDEQFF. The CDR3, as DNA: TGTGCCAGCAGTTACTCGGTAGCGGGATCGTTCGATGAGCAGTTCTTC.

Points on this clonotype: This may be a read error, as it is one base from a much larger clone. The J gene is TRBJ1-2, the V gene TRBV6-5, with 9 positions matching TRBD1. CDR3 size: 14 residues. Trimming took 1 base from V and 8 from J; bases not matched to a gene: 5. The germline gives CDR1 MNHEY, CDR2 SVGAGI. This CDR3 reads CASSYLGQGLGYTF. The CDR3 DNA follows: TGTGCCAGCAGTTACTTAGGACAGGGGCTAGGCTACACCTTC.